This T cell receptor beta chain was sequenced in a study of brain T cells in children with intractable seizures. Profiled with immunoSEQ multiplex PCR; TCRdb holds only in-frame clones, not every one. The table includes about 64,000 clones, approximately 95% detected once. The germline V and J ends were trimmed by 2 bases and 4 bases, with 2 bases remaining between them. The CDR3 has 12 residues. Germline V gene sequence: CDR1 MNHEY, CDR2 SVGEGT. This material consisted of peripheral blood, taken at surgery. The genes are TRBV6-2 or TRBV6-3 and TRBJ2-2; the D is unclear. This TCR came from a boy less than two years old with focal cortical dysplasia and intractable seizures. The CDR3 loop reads CASSYATGELFF. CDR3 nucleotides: TGTGCCAGCAGTTACGCCACCGGGGAGCTGTTTTTT.